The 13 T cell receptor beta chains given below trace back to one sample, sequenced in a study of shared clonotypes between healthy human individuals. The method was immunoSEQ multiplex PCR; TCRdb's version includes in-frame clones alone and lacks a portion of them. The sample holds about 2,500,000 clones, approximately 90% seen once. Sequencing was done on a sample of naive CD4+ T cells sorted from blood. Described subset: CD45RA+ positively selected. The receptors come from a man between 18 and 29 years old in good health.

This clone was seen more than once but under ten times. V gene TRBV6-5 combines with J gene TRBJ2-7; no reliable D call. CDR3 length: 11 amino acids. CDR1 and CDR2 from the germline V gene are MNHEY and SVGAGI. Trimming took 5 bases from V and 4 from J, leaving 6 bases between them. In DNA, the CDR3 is TGTGCCAGCAGTACGCAGTACGAGCAGTACTTC. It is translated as CASSTQYEQYF.

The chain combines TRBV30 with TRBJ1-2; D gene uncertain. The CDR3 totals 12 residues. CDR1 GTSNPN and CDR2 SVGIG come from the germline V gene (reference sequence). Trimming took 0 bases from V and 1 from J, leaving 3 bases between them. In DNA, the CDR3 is TGTGCCTGGAGTGTCAATAACTATGGCTACACCTTC. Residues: CAWSVNNYGYTF.

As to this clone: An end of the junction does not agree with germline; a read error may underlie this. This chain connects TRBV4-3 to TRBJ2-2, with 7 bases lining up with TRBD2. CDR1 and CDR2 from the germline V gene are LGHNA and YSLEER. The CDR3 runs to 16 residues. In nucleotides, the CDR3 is TGCGCCAGCAGACCACTAGCGTCGACGATATGGGAGGGAGCTGTTTTT. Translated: CASRPLASTIWEGAVF.

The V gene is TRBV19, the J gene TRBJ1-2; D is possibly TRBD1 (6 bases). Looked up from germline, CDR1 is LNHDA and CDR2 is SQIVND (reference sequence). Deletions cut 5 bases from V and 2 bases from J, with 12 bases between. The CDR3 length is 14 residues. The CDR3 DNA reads TGTGCCAGTAGTTCCCAAACAGGGAACTATGGCTACACCTTC. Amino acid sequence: CASSSQTGNYGYTF.

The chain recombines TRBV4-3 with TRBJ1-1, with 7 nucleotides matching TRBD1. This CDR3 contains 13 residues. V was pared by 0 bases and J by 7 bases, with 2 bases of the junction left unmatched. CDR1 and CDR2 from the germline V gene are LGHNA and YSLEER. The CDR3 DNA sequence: TGCGCCAGCAGCCAAGATCGGACAGGTGAAGCTTTCTTT. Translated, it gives CASSQDRTGEAFF.

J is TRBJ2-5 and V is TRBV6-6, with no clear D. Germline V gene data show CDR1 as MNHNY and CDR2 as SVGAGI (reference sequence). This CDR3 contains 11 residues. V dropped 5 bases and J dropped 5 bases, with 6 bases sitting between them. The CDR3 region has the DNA TGTGCCAGCAGTAGAAGGGAGACCCAGTACTTC. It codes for CASSRRETQYF.

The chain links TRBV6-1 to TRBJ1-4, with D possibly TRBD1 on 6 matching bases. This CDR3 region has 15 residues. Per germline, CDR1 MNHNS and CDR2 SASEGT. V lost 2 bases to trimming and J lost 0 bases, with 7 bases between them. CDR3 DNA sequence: TGTGCCAGCAGTGAATGGACAGCAACTAATGAAAAACTGTTTTTT. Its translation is CASSEWTATNEKLFF.

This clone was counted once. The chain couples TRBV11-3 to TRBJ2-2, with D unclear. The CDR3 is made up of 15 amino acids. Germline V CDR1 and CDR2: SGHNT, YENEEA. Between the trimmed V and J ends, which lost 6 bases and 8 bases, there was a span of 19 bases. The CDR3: CASSLVNAGAGELFF. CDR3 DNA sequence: TGTGCCAGCAGTCTGGTGAACGCAGGCGCGGGGGAGCTGTTTTTT.

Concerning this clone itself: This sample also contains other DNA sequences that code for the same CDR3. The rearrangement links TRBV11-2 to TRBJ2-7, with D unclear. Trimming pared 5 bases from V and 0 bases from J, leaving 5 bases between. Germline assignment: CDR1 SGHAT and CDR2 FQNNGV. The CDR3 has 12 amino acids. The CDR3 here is CASSRSSYEQYF. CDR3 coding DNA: TGTGCCAGCAGCAGGAGCTCCTACGAGCAGTACTTC.

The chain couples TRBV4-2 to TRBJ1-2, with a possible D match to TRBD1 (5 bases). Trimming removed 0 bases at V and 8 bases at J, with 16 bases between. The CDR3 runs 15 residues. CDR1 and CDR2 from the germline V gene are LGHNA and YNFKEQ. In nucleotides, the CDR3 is TGTGCCAGCAGCCAAGATGGGGCCCCGGACGGCGGCTACACCTTC. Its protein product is CASSQDGAPDGGYTF.

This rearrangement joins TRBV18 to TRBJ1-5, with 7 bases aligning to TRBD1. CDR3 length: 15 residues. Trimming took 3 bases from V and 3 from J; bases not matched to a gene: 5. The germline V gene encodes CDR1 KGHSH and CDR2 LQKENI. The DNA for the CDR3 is TGTGCCAGCTCACCGGGACAGTCGGCCAATCAGCCCCAGCATTTT. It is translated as CASSPGQSANQPQHF. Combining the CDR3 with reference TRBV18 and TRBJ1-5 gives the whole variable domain NAGVMQNPRHLVRRRGQEARLRCSPMKGHSHVYWYRQLPEEGLKFMVYLQKENIIDESGMPKERFSAEFPKEGPSILRIQQVVRGDSAAYFCASSPGQSANQPQHFGDGTRLSIL.

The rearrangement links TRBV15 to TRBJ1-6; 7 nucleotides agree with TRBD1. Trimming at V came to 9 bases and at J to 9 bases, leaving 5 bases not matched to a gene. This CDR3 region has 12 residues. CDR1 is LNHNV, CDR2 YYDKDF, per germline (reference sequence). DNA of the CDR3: TGTGCCACGGCACAGGGGCGTTCACCCCTCCACTTT. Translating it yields CATAQGRSPLHF.

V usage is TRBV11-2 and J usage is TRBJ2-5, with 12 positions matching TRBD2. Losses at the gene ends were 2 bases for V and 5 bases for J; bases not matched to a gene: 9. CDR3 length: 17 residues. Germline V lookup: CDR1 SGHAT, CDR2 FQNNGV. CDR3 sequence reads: CASSLRSSGRAMETQYF. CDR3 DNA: TGTGCCAGCAGCTTACGTTCTAGCGGGAGGGCCATGGAGACCCAGTACTTC.